Listed below are T cell receptor beta chains from one sample, sequenced in a study of blood T cell repertoires in COVID-19. Using immunoSEQ multiplex PCR, the repertoire was profiled, and TCRdb retains in-frame clones only, with some absent. This sample carries over 150,000 clones, 70% to 80% of them seen once, and the ten largest clones take roughly 19%. Sequenced material: PBMCs or T cells enriched from blood (not recorded which). Receptor source: a woman aged 70-85 years in a cohort exposed to, infected with or recovered from COVID-19 (not recorded which). Each CDR3 is given with its conserved first and last residue. Each record gives: D gene, clone size, V gene, J gene, CDR3 DNA, CDR3 protein. A D gene is named only where the DNA matches it firmly. Clone size is stated in some rows and not others, as once, few, many or a class when expanded.

d_call: -; clone_size: -; v_call: TRBV21-1; j_call: TRBJ2-1; cdr3_nt: TGTGCCAGCAGCATCTTCGACATGGCGGGAGGGCCGGGAGAGCAGTTCTTC; cdr3_aa: CASSIFDMAGGPGEQFF
d_call: TRBD2; clone_size: -; v_call: TRBV18; j_call: TRBJ2-1; cdr3_nt: TGTGCCAGCTCACCACCAACTAGCGGGTACAATGAGCAGTTCTTC; cdr3_aa: CASSPPTSGYNEQFF
d_call: TRBD2; clone_size: -; v_call: TRBV19; j_call: TRBJ2-1; cdr3_nt: TGTGCCAGTAACTCCGCCGGGGGGGGCACCCAGTTCTTC; cdr3_aa: CASNSAGGGTQFF
d_call: TRBD1; clone_size: few; v_call: TRBV3-1/TRBV3-2; j_call: TRBJ1-5; cdr3_nt: TGTGCCAGCAGCCGGACAGGGGCTCAGCCCCAGCATTTT; cdr3_aa: CASSRTGAQPQHF
d_call: TRBD2; clone_size: -; v_call: TRBV7-9; j_call: TRBJ2-1; cdr3_nt: TGTGCCAGCAGCCGAGGGACTAGCGGGAGTAATGAGCAGTTCTTC; cdr3_aa: CASSRGTSGSNEQFF
d_call: -; clone_size: -; v_call: TRBV19; j_call: TRBJ1-5; cdr3_nt: TGTGCCAGTAGTATTCCATCAGGATATAGCAATCAGCCCCAGCATTTT; cdr3_aa: CASSIPSGYSNQPQHF
d_call: TRBD1; clone_size: -; v_call: TRBV7-8; j_call: TRBJ2-7; cdr3_nt: TGTGCCAGCAGCTTAGCTGGCAGGGGACAGAGCTACGAGCAGTACTTC; cdr3_aa: CASSLAGRGQSYEQYF
d_call: TRBD2; clone_size: once; v_call: TRBV7-2; j_call: TRBJ2-5; cdr3_nt: TGTGCCAGCAGCCCCCTAGCGGGATTAGGGGAGACCCAGTACTTC; cdr3_aa: CASSPLAGLGETQYF
d_call: -; clone_size: -; v_call: TRBV2; j_call: TRBJ1-5; cdr3_nt: TGTGCCAGCACGGGGGAACAGGGCAATCAGCCCCAGCATTTT; cdr3_aa: CASTGEQGNQPQHF
d_call: TRBD2; clone_size: -; v_call: TRBV5-5; j_call: TRBJ2-3; cdr3_nt: TGTGCCAGCAGCTTGGGGACACTAGCGGCTAGCACAGATACGCAGTATTTT; cdr3_aa: CASSLGTLAASTDTQYF
d_call: -; clone_size: -; v_call: TRBV4-2; j_call: TRBJ2-3; cdr3_nt: TGTGCCAGCAGCCCAATCGGACTCACTCCGACAGATACGCAGTATTTT; cdr3_aa: CASSPIGLTPTDTQYF
d_call: TRBD1; clone_size: -; v_call: TRBV29-1; j_call: TRBJ2-2; cdr3_nt: TGCAGCGCCATAGACAGGGGTGGGAACACCGGGGAGCTGTTTTTT; cdr3_aa: CSAIDRGGNTGELFF
d_call: TRBD1; clone_size: -; v_call: TRBV3-1/TRBV3-2; j_call: TRBJ1-2; cdr3_nt: TGTGCCAGCAGCCAAGGACAGGGGTGGGATGGCTACACCTTC; cdr3_aa: CASSQGQGWDGYTF
d_call: -; clone_size: -; v_call: TRBV24-1; j_call: TRBJ2-1; cdr3_nt: TGTGCCACCAGTGATTTTCGGAATGAGCAGTTCTTC; cdr3_aa: CATSDFRNEQFF
d_call: TRBD1; clone_size: -; v_call: TRBV7-9; j_call: TRBJ1-2; cdr3_nt: TGTGCCAGCAGCTTACTACAGGGGGCGGCCTATGGCTACACCTTC; cdr3_aa: CASSLLQGAAYGYTF
d_call: TRBD2; clone_size: -; v_call: TRBV3-1/TRBV3-2; j_call: TRBJ2-1; cdr3_nt: TGTGCCAGCAGCCAGGCTAGCGGGAGGGCCGGGAATGAGCAGTTCTTC; cdr3_aa: CASSQASGRAGNEQFF
d_call: TRBD1; clone_size: -; v_call: TRBV24-1; j_call: TRBJ1-4; cdr3_nt: TGTGCCACCAGTGATCCGGGACAGGGGCGGAATGAAAAACTGTTTTTT; cdr3_aa: CATSDPGQGRNEKLFF
d_call: -; clone_size: -; v_call: TRBV9; j_call: TRBJ2-2; cdr3_nt: TGTGCCAGCAGCCGGGGAGGAGAAGGGACCGGGGAGCTGTTTTTT; cdr3_aa: CASSRGGEGTGELFF
d_call: TRBD1; clone_size: -; v_call: TRBV10-3; j_call: TRBJ1-5; cdr3_nt: TGTGCCATCAGTGATCAGACAGGGGCCAATCAGCCCCAGCATTTT; cdr3_aa: CAISDQTGANQPQHF
d_call: TRBD1; clone_size: few; v_call: TRBV30; j_call: TRBJ2-1; cdr3_nt: TGTGCCTGTACGGACAGGAGCCTCTACAATGAGCAGTTCTTC; cdr3_aa: CACTDRSLYNEQFF
d_call: TRBD1; clone_size: -; v_call: TRBV5-1; j_call: TRBJ2-7; cdr3_nt: TGCGCCACCTCACCCGGGACAGGGACCCACGAGCAGTACTTC; cdr3_aa: CATSPGTGTHEQYF
d_call: TRBD2; clone_size: few; v_call: TRBV15; j_call: TRBJ2-4; cdr3_nt: TGTGCCACCAGCAACCCTGGACTAGCGGGAGCGGCAATCTTCATTCAGTACTTC; cdr3_aa: CATSNPGLAGAAIFIQYF
d_call: TRBD2; clone_size: few; v_call: TRBV7-3; j_call: TRBJ2-7; cdr3_nt: TGTGCCAGCAGTCCCGGCGGCGGGAGGGGCTGGGAGCAGTACTTC; cdr3_aa: CASSPGGGRGWEQYF
d_call: TRBD1; clone_size: once; v_call: TRBV19; j_call: TRBJ1-3; cdr3_nt: TGTGCCAGTAGTGCCCGGACAGGGGCTGGAAACACCATATATTTT; cdr3_aa: CASSARTGAGNTIYF
d_call: TRBD1; clone_size: -; v_call: TRBV2; j_call: TRBJ1-4; cdr3_nt: TGTGCCAGCAGCCTACAGGGGAGTAATGAAAAACTGTTTTTT; cdr3_aa: CASSLQGSNEKLFF
d_call: -; clone_size: -; v_call: TRBV27; j_call: TRBJ2-7; cdr3_nt: TGTGCCAGCAGTTTCCGGGGTGTTAGATCCTACGAGCAGTACTTC; cdr3_aa: CASSFRGVRSYEQYF
d_call: -; clone_size: few; v_call: TRBV29-1; j_call: TRBJ2-5; cdr3_nt: TGCAGCGTTGCTACAGTGACCCAAGAGACCCAGTACTTC; cdr3_aa: CSVATVTQETQYF
d_call: -; clone_size: -; v_call: TRBV2; j_call: TRBJ2-1; cdr3_nt: TGTGCCAGCAGTGAAAGTGGACTCTCCTACAATGAGCAGTTCTTC; cdr3_aa: CASSESGLSYNEQFF
d_call: -; clone_size: -; v_call: TRBV7-6; j_call: TRBJ2-3; cdr3_nt: TGTGCCAGCAGCCCGCAGGGGTACCATACGCAGTATTTT; cdr3_aa: CASSPQGYHTQYF
d_call: TRBD2; clone_size: -; v_call: TRBV2; j_call: TRBJ2-1; cdr3_nt: TGTGCCAGCAGTGAAGCTAGCGGGAGGGCCCCTCGGGAGCAGTTCTTC; cdr3_aa: CASSEASGRAPREQFF
d_call: TRBD2; clone_size: -; v_call: TRBV5-1; j_call: TRBJ2-7; cdr3_nt: TGCGCCAGCAGGTCTACTAGCGGGAGGGCCTACGAGCAGTACTTC; cdr3_aa: CASRSTSGRAYEQYF
d_call: -; clone_size: -; v_call: TRBV18; j_call: TRBJ2-7; cdr3_nt: TGTGCCAGCTCACCGAGGGATTTAGAGGGCGAGCAGTACTTC; cdr3_aa: CASSPRDLEGEQYF
d_call: -; clone_size: -; v_call: TRBV10-3; j_call: TRBJ1-2; cdr3_nt: TGTGCCATCAGGAACCAGGGTATCTATGGCTACACCTTC; cdr3_aa: CAIRNQGIYGYTF
d_call: -; clone_size: -; v_call: TRBV7-2; j_call: TRBJ1-3; cdr3_nt: TGTGCCAGCAGCTCCAGCGGTGGAAACACCATATATTTT; cdr3_aa: CASSSSGGNTIYF
d_call: TRBD2; clone_size: -; v_call: TRBV11-3; j_call: TRBJ2-7; cdr3_nt: TGTGCCAGCAGCTTAGGACTAGCTATCGAGCAGTACTTC; cdr3_aa: CASSLGLAIEQYF
d_call: -; clone_size: -; v_call: TRBV9; j_call: TRBJ2-2; cdr3_nt: TGTGCCAGCAGCGTTGAGACAGGAGCCGGGGAGCTGTTTTTT; cdr3_aa: CASSVETGAGELFF
d_call: -; clone_size: -; v_call: TRBV19; j_call: TRBJ1-4; cdr3_nt: TGTGCCAGTAGTCCGTTCGCGGGTGATGAAAAACTGTTTTTT; cdr3_aa: CASSPFAGDEKLFF
d_call: TRBD1; clone_size: -; v_call: TRBV5-1; j_call: TRBJ1-3; cdr3_nt: TGCGCCAGCAGGACAGGGGCCCCAGGGCTCGGAAACACCATATATTTT; cdr3_aa: CASRTGAPGLGNTIYF
d_call: -; clone_size: once; v_call: TRBV5-4; j_call: TRBJ2-5; cdr3_nt: TGTGCCAGCAGCCGGGCGCGGGGATCCCAAGAGACCCAGTACTTC; cdr3_aa: CASSRARGSQETQYF
d_call: -; clone_size: few; v_call: TRBV18; j_call: TRBJ2-1; cdr3_nt: TGTGCCAGCTCACCAGGTACTAGTAGGGTCAATGAGCAGTTCTTC; cdr3_aa: CASSPGTSRVNEQFF
d_call: -; clone_size: -; v_call: TRBV5-1; j_call: TRBJ2-5; cdr3_nt: TGCGCCTCAAGCAGGTGGGGGTCATCGTCCGCTCAGGGGGAGACCCAGTACTTC; cdr3_aa: CASSRWGSSSAQGETQYF
d_call: -; clone_size: -; v_call: TRBV6-5; j_call: TRBJ1-2; cdr3_nt: TGTGCCAGCAAGGCGGGGGAAGCCTATGGCTACACCTTC; cdr3_aa: CASKAGEAYGYTF
d_call: TRBD2; clone_size: -; v_call: TRBV19; j_call: TRBJ2-1; cdr3_nt: TGTGCCAGTAGAAGTGGGCTAGCGGGAGGAGATGAGCAGTTCTTC; cdr3_aa: CASRSGLAGGDEQFF
d_call: -; clone_size: -; v_call: TRBV19; j_call: TRBJ1-1; cdr3_nt: TGTGCCAGTAGTAGACGCAAGGAGTTCACTGAAGCTTTCTTT; cdr3_aa: CASSRRKEFTEAFF
d_call: -; clone_size: -; v_call: TRBV15; j_call: TRBJ2-5; cdr3_nt: TGTGCCACCAGCAGAGGACGGGAGGAGACCCAGTACTTC; cdr3_aa: CATSRGREETQYF